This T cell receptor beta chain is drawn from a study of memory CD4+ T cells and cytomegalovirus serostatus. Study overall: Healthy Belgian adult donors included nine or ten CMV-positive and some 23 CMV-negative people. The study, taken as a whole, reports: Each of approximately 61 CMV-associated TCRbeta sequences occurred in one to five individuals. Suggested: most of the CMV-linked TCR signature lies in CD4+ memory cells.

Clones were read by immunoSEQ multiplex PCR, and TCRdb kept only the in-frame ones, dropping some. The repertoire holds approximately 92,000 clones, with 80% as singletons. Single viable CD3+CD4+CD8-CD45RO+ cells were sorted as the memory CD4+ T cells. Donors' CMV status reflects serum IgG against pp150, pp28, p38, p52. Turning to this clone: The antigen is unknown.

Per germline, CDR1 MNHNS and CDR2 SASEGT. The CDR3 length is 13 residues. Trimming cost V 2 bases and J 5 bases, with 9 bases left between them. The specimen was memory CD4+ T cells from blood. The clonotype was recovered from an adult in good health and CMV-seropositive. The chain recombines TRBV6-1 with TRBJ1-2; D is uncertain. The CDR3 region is CASSESWAYGYTF. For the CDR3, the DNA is TGTGCCAGCAGTGAATCGTGGGCTTATGGCTACACCTTC.